This T cell receptor (beta chain) was found in a study of cytomegalovirus exposure and HLA in healthy donors. On the study more broadly: From HLA-typed donors, an early data release held around 80 million unique TCRs. Whole-study findings and limits: A later analysis linked a missense variant in DCLRE1C to the trimming of TCR beta V and J genes. Later on, analysis showed that most CMV-associated TCR beta chains appeared to be HLA-restricted. Cytomegalovirus association was assigned to about 150 TCR beta chains.

V lost 8 bases to trimming and J lost 2 bases; unmatched junction nucleotides: 5. CDR1 and CDR2 (germline): MDHEN, SYDVKM. The CDR3 covers 13 residues. Concerning this clone itself: As yet, its antigen is unknown.

PCR primers comprised 60 Vbeta and 13 Jbeta primers. Method: immunoSEQ multiplex PCR; TCRdb's copy keeps in-frame clones and lacks some. The table lists about 240,000 clones, around 80% of them singletons, with around 8% in the top ten. The sample comprised PBMCs. J is TRBJ2-7 and V is TRBV28; 8 bases align to TRBD1. The sequence was obtained from an older woman in good health and CMV-seropositive. In nucleotides, the CDR3 is TGTGCCAGCTTCCGGACAGGGACCTACGAGCAGTACTTC. As protein: CASFRTGTYEQYF.